The table lists the clone carrying this TCR beta chain with a few counts. Its antigen is not known. The data originate from a study of OX40 agonist ivuxolimab in advanced cancers. Whole-study findings and limits: Clonal expansion by week 6 occurred in CD4+ and CD8+ blood T cells (at 0.1 to 3.0 mg/kg). In CD8+ T cells, expanded clones were on average more numerous than in CD4+.

Excluded were patients having autoimmune disease history or systemic immunosuppression. Sampling times: baseline, cycle 4 day 1, cycle 7 day 1. V lost 11 bases, J lost 4 bases, and 3 bases stayed unmatched. Germline-derived CDR1 and CDR2 are SNHLY and FYNNEI. The CDR3 covers 13 residues. Data came from immunoSEQ multiplex PCR; TCRdb stores just in-frame clones and leaves some out. Of more than 55,000 clones in the sample, 82% were seen once. The J gene is TRBJ2-3, the V gene TRBV2; 13 bases match TRBD2. The sequence derives from an adult with an advanced solid tumor such as melanoma, head and neck, liver or kidney cancer. Sequenced material: CD4+ or CD8+ T cells sorted from blood, taken in a trial of the OX40 agonist ivuxolimab. This CDR3 is CAGGLAGADTQYF. The DNA for the CDR3 is TGTGCCGGAGGACTAGCGGGAGCAGATACGCAGTATTTT.